This TCR beta chain was documented in a study of shared clonotypes between healthy human individuals. Study findings and constraints: Limitation of the genetic and exposure-history diversity represented came from the few donors.

On ten immunoSEQ deep assay plates, unsorted PBMC DNA was sequenced. Assay used: immunoSEQ multiplex PCR; TCRdb lists only in-frame clones, some missing. This sample carries some 530,000 clones, roughly 80% of them seen once, and the ten largest clones take roughly 13%. Concerning this clone: Antigen unknown.

HIV-negative, healthy adults without recent acute infections or vaccinations were the donors. With 8 bases removed from V and 5 bases from J, the gap between germline ends came to 15 bases. The CDR3 totals 14 residues. Germline V gene lookup returns CDR1 MNHNS and CDR2 SASEGT. This chain connects TRBV6-1 to TRBJ2-2, with D tentatively TRBD2 (5 bases). This sequence originates from a woman aged 35 to 49 in good health. Some clones in this sample may be carry-over from other donors' samples. The sample was PBMCs. The CDR3 reads CASQSGRRTGELFF. CDR3 coding DNA: TGTGCCAGCCAGAGCGGCCGTAGGACCGGGGAGCTGTTTTTT.